A single sample is the source of the 10 T cell receptor beta chains below, sequenced in a study of OX40 agonist ivuxolimab in advanced cancers. Measured with immunoSEQ multiplex PCR; TCRdb has only the in-frame clones, and not every one. Of roughly 56,000 clones in the sample, around four fifths were seen once. Sequenced material: CD4+ or CD8+ T cells sorted from blood, taken in a trial of the OX40 agonist ivuxolimab. All receptors derive from an adult with an advanced solid tumor such as melanoma, head and neck, liver or kidney cancer.

V is TRBV18 and J is TRBJ2-7; D gene ambiguous. The CDR3 is 13 amino acids. The V gene lost 3 bases and the J gene lost 3 bases, with 9 bases spanning the gap. The germline V gene encodes CDR1 KGHSH and CDR2 LQKENI. The CDR3 bases are TGTGCCAGCTCACCCCGCCCCCTCTACGAGCAGTACTTC. Its protein product is CASSPRPLYEQYF.

The chain employs TRBV6-6 and TRBJ1-5; 7 bases are a match to TRBD1. V gave up 2 bases and J gave up 1 base; unmatched junction bases: 2. The CDR3 loop spans 15 amino acids. Germline V lookup: CDR1 MNHNY, CDR2 SVGAGI (reference sequence). The chain's CDR3 is CASSYQGVSNQPQHF. In DNA, the CDR3 is TGTGCCAGCAGTTACCAGGGGGTAAGCAATCAGCCCCAGCATTTT.

The chain has TRBV25-1 and TRBJ2-5, with D possibly being TRBD1 or TRBD2 (5 bases each). Germline V CDR1 and CDR2: MGHDK, SYGVNS. Trimming took off 9 bases at V and 1 base at J, with 12 bases between the two ends. This CDR3 spans 13 amino acids. The CDR3 region is CASTSGTQETQYF. CDR3 coding DNA: TGTGCCAGTACCAGTGGGACCCAAGAGACCCAGTACTTC.

The rearrangement uses TRBV5-1 and TRBJ2-7, with D uncertain. CDR1 and CDR2 (germline): SGHRS, YFSETQ. Trimming pared 2 bases from V and 0 bases from J, leaving 9 bases between. The CDR3 totals 14 residues. The CDR3 DNA follows: TGCGCCAGCAGCTTTAATGGGGACTCCTACGAGCAGTACTTC. Protein: CASSFNGDSYEQYF.

In DNA form, the CDR3 reads TGCGCCAGCAGTCAATCTTCGTCTGACCGCTACAATGAGCAGTTCTTC. Translation gives CASSQSSSDRYNEQFF. This chain connects TRBV23-1 to TRBJ2-1; no firm D call. TRBV23-1 qualifies as an ORF whose function is uncertain. Trimming removed 0 bases from V and 3 bases from J, with 12 bases in between. The length of the CDR3 is 16 residues.

The chain combines TRBV5-4 with TRBJ1-3, with D unresolved. Germline V CDR1 and CDR2: SGHNT, YYREEE (reference sequence). V gave up 4 bases and J gave up 0 bases, with 17 bases separating them. The CDR3 is 17 residues long. For the CDR3, the DNA is TGTGCCAGCAGCCCCAGTGGGAGCGTATACTCTGGAAACACCATATATTTT. Its translation: CASSPSGSVYSGNTIYF.

A note on this clone: A read error may account for a junction end that differs from germline. The rearrangement uses TRBV7-7 and TRBJ1-4; D perhaps matches TRBD1 (6 bases). Germline CDR1 and CDR2: SSHAT and FNYEAQ (reference sequence). The CDR3 covers 14 residues. CDR3 loop: CASSLGGVNEKLFF. The CDR3 DNA sequence: TGTGCTAGCAGCTTAGGGGGTGTTAATGAAAAACTGTTTTTT.

This chain connects TRBV28 to TRBJ1-2; the D is unclear. Germline CDR1 and CDR2: MDHEN and SYDVKM. V gave up 9 bases and J gave up 7 bases, with 15 bases separating them. The CDR3 is made up of 12 amino acids. CDR3 protein: CARGDADFGYTF. CDR3 coding DNA: TGTGCCAGGGGCGATGCTGATTTTGGCTACACCTTC.

The chain is built from TRBV5-4 and TRBJ2-5; 9 bases line up with TRBD2. CDR1 SGHNT and CDR2 YYREEE come from the germline V gene (reference sequence). The CDR3 spans 15 residues. V gave up 6 bases and J gave up 5 bases; unmatched junction bases: 11. CDR3 sequence reads: CASTRSGGREETQYF. CDR3 nucleotides: TGTGCCAGCACCCGTAGCGGGGGACGGGAGGAGACCCAGTACTTC.

J is TRBJ1-5 and V is TRBV7-2, with D tentatively TRBD1 (5 bases). The germline CDR1 and CDR2 sequences are SGHTA and FQGNSA. V was shortened by 6 bases and J by 4 bases, with 10 bases between the two germline ends. The CDR3 contains 13 residues. The DNA of the CDR3 is TGTGCCAGCAGGGGGCCCGGTAATCAGCCCCAGCATTTT. It yields the protein CASRGPGNQPQHF.